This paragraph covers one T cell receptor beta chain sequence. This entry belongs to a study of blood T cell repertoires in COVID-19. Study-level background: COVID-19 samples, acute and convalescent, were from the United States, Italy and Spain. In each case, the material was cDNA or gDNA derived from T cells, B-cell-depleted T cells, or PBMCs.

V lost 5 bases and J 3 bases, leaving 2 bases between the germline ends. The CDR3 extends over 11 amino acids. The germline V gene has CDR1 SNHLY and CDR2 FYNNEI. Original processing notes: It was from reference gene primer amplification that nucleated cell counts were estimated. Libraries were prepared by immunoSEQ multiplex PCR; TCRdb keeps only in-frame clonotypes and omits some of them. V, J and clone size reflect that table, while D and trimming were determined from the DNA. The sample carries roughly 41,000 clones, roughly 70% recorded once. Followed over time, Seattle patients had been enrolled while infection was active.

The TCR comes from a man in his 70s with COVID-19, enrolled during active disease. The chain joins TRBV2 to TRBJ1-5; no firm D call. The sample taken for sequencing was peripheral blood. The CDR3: CASSLNQPQHF. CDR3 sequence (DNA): TGTGCCAGCAGTCTCAATCAGCCCCAGCATTTT.